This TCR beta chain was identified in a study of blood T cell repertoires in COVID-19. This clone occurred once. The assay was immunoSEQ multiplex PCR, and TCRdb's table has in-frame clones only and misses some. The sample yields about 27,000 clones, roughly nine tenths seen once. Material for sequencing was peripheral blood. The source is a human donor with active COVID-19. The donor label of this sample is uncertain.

The CDR3 nucleotides are TGTGCCAGCAGCCAAGAGGGACTAGCGGGGCAGTATTTT. Translation: CASSQEGLAGQYF. The chain recombines TRBV4-2 with TRBJ2-3, with TRBD2 identical over 12 bases. Germline loops: CDR1 LGHNA, CDR2 YNFKEQ. The V gene end was trimmed by 0 bases and the J gene end by 11 bases; junction bases not matched to a gene: 0. The CDR3 sequence is 13 residues long.